A single sample gave rise to the 26 T cell receptor beta chains below, sequenced in a study of breast tumors, draining lymph nodes, adjacent tissues. Samples came from axillary lymph nodes draining the breast cancer. MiXCR, run by TCRdb on the multiplex PCR reads, gives a single entry per CDR3 protein. The repertoire includes fewer than 150,000 distinct CDR3 sequences, 21% of them detected once, and about 2.2% sits in the top ten. Sequenced: axillary lymph node tissue. The receptors stem from a female donor with breast cancer. Some clones in this sample may be carry-over from other donors' samples.

By its share, this clonotype is medium-sized. The chain has TRBV20-1 and TRBJ2-7; D unclear. The CDR3 length is 12 residues. Germline V gives CDR1 DFQATT, CDR2 SNEGSKA (reference sequence). V lost 3 bases and J 4 bases, leaving 10 bases between the germline ends. This chain's CDR3 is CSARPDQYEQYF. CDR3 nucleotide sequence: TGCAGTGCTAGGCCCGATCAATACGAGCAGTACTTC.

At least ten counts were recorded for this clonotype. The chain joins TRBV7-8 to TRBJ2-1, with a tentative D call TRBD2 (6 bases). CDR3 length: 15 amino acids. Trimming cost V 2 bases and J 0 bases, with 8 bases left between them. The germline CDR1 and CDR2 sequences are SGHVS and FQNEAQ. The CDR3 sequence: CASSLPTSSYNEQFF. CDR3 DNA: TGTGCCAGCAGCTTACCGACTAGCTCCTACAATGAGCAGTTCTTC.

This clonotype was observed a handful of times. CDR3 sequence (DNA): TGTGCCTGGAGTAGAGGACTAGCGGGCGCGAGGAACACCGGGGAGCTGTTTTTT. Its protein product is CAWSRGLAGARNTGELFF. J is TRBJ2-2 and V is TRBV30; TRBD2 aligns across 11 bases. CDR3 length: 18 amino acids. With 2 bases clipped from V and 1 base from J, the junction kept 9 bases outside the gene matches. Germline V gene sequence: CDR1 GTSNPN, CDR2 SVGIG (reference sequence).

In its sample, this clonotype was seen many times. The rearrangement links TRBV27 to TRBJ1-2; tentatively, D is TRBD1 (5 bases). Germline loops: CDR1 MNHEY, CDR2 SMNVEV (reference sequence). The CDR3 loop spans 15 amino acids. The V gene lost 3 bases and the J gene lost 4 bases, with 15 bases spanning the gap. In DNA, the CDR3 is TGTGCCAGCAGTTTTCCCTTCCAGGGAACCTATGGCTACACCTTC. It yields the protein CASSFPFQGTYGYTF.

This clonotype was observed a handful of times. The chain carries TRBV6-1 and TRBJ1-5, with 10 bases identical to TRBD1. Germline V gene sequence: CDR1 MNHNS, CDR2 SASEGT. V lost 3 bases and J lost 6; bases outside the gene matches: 5. The CDR3 runs to 15 residues. CDR3: CASSDRDRGFQPQHF. CDR3 in DNA: TGTGCCAGCAGTGACCGGGACAGGGGTTTTCAGCCCCAGCATTTT.

This clonotype was observed once. The chain employs TRBV7-8 and TRBJ2-7; D is possibly TRBD1 (6 bases). The V end lost 5 bases, the J end lost 4 bases, and 18 bases lay between the germline ends. Germline loops: CDR1 SGHVS, CDR2 FQNEAQ. CDR3 length: 15 amino acids. In DNA form, the CDR3 reads TGTGCCAGCAGCGCCGCGTGGGGGCGCGGGTACGAGCAGTACTTC. Its protein product is CASSAAWGRGYEQYF.

This clonotype was seen ten or more times. This sequence joins TRBV20-1 and TRBJ1-3; no clear D. The germline V gene encodes CDR1 DFQATT and CDR2 SNEGSKA (reference sequence). The CDR3 runs to 16 residues. Trimming cost V 0 bases and J 2 bases, with 14 bases left between them. CDR3 coding DNA: TGCAGTGCTAGAGATTCGGTCGAGGGAGCTGGAAACACCATATATTTT. Translating it yields CSARDSVEGAGNTIYF.

This clonotype was detected a few times. A much larger clone differs from this one at a single base, so this may be a read error. The chain carries TRBV20-1 and TRBJ2-1; D gene ambiguous. Trimming pared 5 bases from V and 9 bases from J, leaving 8 bases between. Germline values: CDR1 DFQATT, CDR2 SNEGSKA (reference sequence). This CDR3 spans 10 amino acids. The CDR3 DNA follows: TGCAGTGCTCCCTCAAGTGAGCAGTTCTTC. This encodes CSAPSSEQFF.

The count of this clonotype is one. A much larger clonotype is one base distant, so this may be a read error. The rearrangement uses TRBV13 and TRBJ1-2; TRBD1 might be the D (6 bases). Looked up from germline, CDR1 is PRHDT and CDR2 is FYEKMQ (reference sequence). CDR3 length: 14 residues. V lost 4 bases and J lost 4, with 13 bases in between. CDR3 sequence reads: CASSSDSDLYGYTF. CDR3 nucleotides: TGTGCCAGCAGCTCGGACAGCGACCTCTATGGCTACACCTTC.

This clonotype was seen many times. V is TRBV7-9 and J is TRBJ2-7, with 10 bases aligning to TRBD1. CDR1 SEHNR and CDR2 FQNEAQ come from the germline V gene (reference sequence). The CDR3 contains 13 residues. V shed 6 bases and J 2 bases; nucleotides not matched to a gene: 1. This CDR3 reads CASSGQGAYEQYF. The CDR3 DNA is TGTGCCAGCAGTGGACAGGGGGCCTACGAGCAGTACTTC.

Only a few counts were recorded for this clonotype. The chain joins TRBV4-1 to TRBJ2-2; tentatively, D is TRBD2 (6 bases). The CDR3 spans 14 residues. Germline V gives CDR1 MGHRA, CDR2 YSYEKL. The V and J ends lost 6 bases and 7 bases respectively, with 15 bases between them. The CDR3 DNA reads TGCGCCAGCAGAAACTACGGGGGAGGCGGGGAGCTGTTTTTT. Its translation: CASRNYGGGGELFF.

This clonotype has a count of ten or more. The chain recombines TRBV5-1 with TRBJ2-2; 7 positions match TRBD2. Trimming removed 2 bases from V and 0 bases from J; junction bases left unmatched: 4. The CDR3 consists of 16 residues. The V gene's germline CDR1 is SGHRS and CDR2 YFSETQ. The CDR3 reads CASSLLGGTNTGELFF. CDR3 DNA sequence: TGCGCCAGCAGCTTACTCGGGGGGACGAACACCGGGGAGCTGTTTTTT.

This clonotype came up many times. The genes are TRBV30 and TRBJ1-4; D gene uncertain. This CDR3 is 11 amino acids long. CDR1 and CDR2 (germline): GTSNPN, SVGIG (reference sequence). The germline V and J ends were trimmed by 3 bases and 5 bases, with 4 bases remaining between them. CDR3 sequence: CAWSRNEKLFF. Written as DNA, the CDR3 is TGTGCCTGGAGCCGAAATGAAAAACTGTTTTTT.

In its sample, this clonotype was seen a few times. A much larger clone is a single base away; this may be a read error. V and J are TRBV7-3 and TRBJ2-1, with 7 nucleotides matching TRBD2. Germline V gene data show CDR1 as SGHTA and CDR2 as FQGTGA. V lost 5 bases and J lost 10; bases outside the gene matches: 14. This CDR3 is 15 amino acids long. CDR3 DNA sequence: TGTGCCAGCAGCCCCCAAAGCTCTAGAGCGGGAGAGCAGTTCTTC. This sequence encodes CASSPQSSRAGEQFF. The full variable domain, completed using reference TRBV7-3 and TRBJ2-1, is GAGVSQTPSNKVTEKGKYVELRCDPISGHTALYWYRQSLGQGPEFLIYFQGTGAADDSGLPNDRFFAVRPEGSVSTLKIQRTERGDSAVYLCASSPQSSRAGEQFFGPGTRLTVL.

J is TRBJ1-4 and V is TRBV5-6; D is perhaps TRBD1 (5 bases). V was cut by 4 bases and J by 5 bases, with 18 bases left in between. From germline, CDR1 is SGHDT and CDR2 YYEEEE. The CDR3 extends over 16 amino acids. The CDR3, as DNA: TGTGCCAGCAGCCACGGCGGGGGAAGACTCAATGAAAAACTGTTTTTT. Translating gives CASSHGGGRLNEKLFF.

The table lists this clonotype with many counts. This sequence joins TRBV4-1 and TRBJ2-7, with D possibly TRBD2 on 6 matching bases. Deletions cut 1 base from V and 4 bases from J, with 8 bases between. Germline V gives CDR1 MGHRA, CDR2 YSYEKL. The CDR3 is made up of 13 amino acids. CDR3 nucleotides: TGCGCCAGCAGCCAAGGGGGGGATTACGAGCAGTACTTC. It translates to CASSQGGDYEQYF.

Of note for this clonotype: At one end the junction does not follow the germline gene, possibly because of a read error. The chain is built from TRBV6-1 and TRBJ1-4, with D perhaps TRBD1 (5 bases). CDR3 length: 16 residues. CDR1 MNHNS and CDR2 SASEGT come from the germline V gene. As DNA, the CDR3 is TGTGCCAGCCCAGGCTACGGGGGACCAACTGATGAAAAACTGTTTTTT. Its protein product is CASPGYGGPTDEKLFF.

This clonotype has more than one count but fewer than ten. Given a much more abundant clone one base away, this may be a read error. This chain uses TRBV7-9 with TRBJ1-2; no definite D call. Per the germline V gene, CDR1 is SEHNR and CDR2 is FQNEAQ (reference sequence). The CDR3 loop spans 12 amino acids. This chain's CDR3 is CASSLWEYGHTF. CDR3 in DNA: TGTGCCAGCAGCTTGTGGGAGTATGGCCACACCTTC.

The sample holds many counts of this clonotype. This chain joins TRBV20-1 and TRBJ2-1; TRBD2 matches 8 bases. Per germline, CDR1 DFQATT and CDR2 SNEGSKA (reference sequence). The CDR3 has 17 amino acids. V lost 3 bases, J lost 8 bases, and 18 bases stayed unmatched. CDR3 sequence: CSASTPDSAGGRHEQFF. The CDR3 DNA reads as TGCAGTGCTAGCACCCCGGACTCGGCGGGAGGCCGGCATGAGCAGTTCTTC.

This clonotype was found a few times. Since a much larger clone is just one base distant, this may be a read error. The chain has TRBV29-1 and TRBJ2-1; a possible D gene is TRBD2 (6 bases). Germline CDR1 and CDR2: SQVTM and ANQGSEA. The CDR3 sequence is 13 residues long. CDR3 residues: CSVDHLANNEQLF. CDR3 nucleotide sequence: TGCAGCGTTGATCACCTAGCGAACAATGAGCAGCTCTTC.

This clonotype was counted at least ten times. DNA for the CDR3: TGTGCCAGCAGCCAAGAAGGCAGATGGGGGAGACAGTACTTC. Residues: CASSQEGRWGRQYF. The chain recombines TRBV14 with TRBJ2-7; D possibly matches TRBD1 or TRBD2 (5 bases each). CDR1 is SGHDN, CDR2 FVKESK, per germline. V was pared by 0 bases and J by 10 bases, with 16 bases between. The CDR3 is made up of 14 amino acids.

Of note for this clonotype: A single base separates this from a much larger clone, so it may be a read error. The chain is built from TRBV5-6 and TRBJ2-5; D may correspond to TRBD1 or TRBD2 (6 bases each). This CDR3 comprises 16 residues. Germline V gene data show CDR1 as SGHDT and CDR2 as YYEEEE. Trimming removed 1 base from V and 3 bases from J, with 16 bases in between. The DNA for the CDR3 is TGTGCCAGCAGCTTGCCCCCGGGGGCGGTAGAAGAGACCCAGTACTTC. Protein: CASSLPPGAVEETQYF. The full variable domain, its missing parts supplied by reference TRBV5-6 and TRBJ2-5, is DAGVTQSPTHLIKTRGQQVTLRCSPKSGHDTVSWYQQALGQGPQFIFQYYEEEERQRGNFPDRFSGHQFPNYSSELNVNALLLGDSALYLCASSLPPGAVEETQYFGPGTRLLVL.

This clonotype was detected ten times or more. The chain recombines TRBV6-1 with TRBJ2-1; D is unresolved. Germline V gives CDR1 MNHNS, CDR2 SASEGT. The CDR3 is 11 amino acids. V gave up 6 bases and J gave up 10 bases, with 10 bases separating them. CDR3 nucleotides: TGTGCCAGCAGGGCAGCTTGGGAGCAGTTCTTC. Its translation: CASRAAWEQFF.

On this clonotype itself: A read error may be the cause here, since a much bigger clone is one base away. This chain uses TRBV20-1 with TRBJ1-2, with a possible D match to TRBD1 (5 bases). The CDR3 loop spans 13 amino acids. The germline CDR1 and CDR2 sequences are DFQATT and SNEGSKA (reference sequence). Trimming removed 6 bases from V and 4 bases from J, with 15 bases in between. The CDR3 nucleotides are TGCAGTGCCCAAACCCCAAGGGGCTATGGCTACACCTTC. Its translation is CSAQTPRGYGYTF.

This clonotype was seen ten or more times. The rearrangement joins TRBV11-2 to TRBJ2-1, with no clear D. CDR3 size: 12 residues. V was clipped by 2 bases and J by 15 bases, with 14 bases between them. Germline values: CDR1 SGHAT, CDR2 FQNNGV. The CDR3 DNA reads as TGTGCCAGCAGCTTATGGGGTGGACCGGGGTTCTTC. This codes for CASSLWGGPGFF. Using reference TRBV11-2 and TRBJ2-1 for the parts outside the CDR3, the full variable domain is EAGVAQSPRYKIIEKRQSVAFWCNPISGHATLYWYQQILGQGPKLLIQFQNNGVVDDSQLPKDRFSAERLKGVDSTLKIQPAKLEDSAVYLCASSLWGGPGFFGPGTRLTVL.

The sample holds a few counts of this clonotype. V and J are TRBV6-2 or TRBV6-3 and TRBJ2-3; 8 nucleotides agree with TRBD1. Germline V gene sequence: CDR1 MNHEY, CDR2 SVGEGT. The ends lost 8 bases at V and 8 bases at J; junction bases unmatched: 24. This CDR3 has 18 amino acids. CDR3 in DNA: TGTGCCAGCTTACCTTGGACAGGGACGAACCCGAACCCGGGTACGCAGTATTTT. It codes for CASLPWTGTNPNPGTQYF.